One sample yielded the 32 T cell receptor beta chains listed below, sequenced in a study of tumor and adjacent non-tumor tissue in lung cancer. A modified ARM-PCR protocol with three rounds of nested PCR amplified TCRbeta. TCRdb recomputed calls from the multiplex PCR reads with MiXCR, one row per CDR3 protein. The repertoire holds 89,000 or so distinct CDR3 sequences, with roughly 62% as singletons. This sample's RNA came from whole unsorted tissue. The sequenced sample consisted of lung tumor tissue. The receptors derive from a man in his sixties or seventies with non-small cell lung cancer.

In the case of this clonotype: Because the CDR3 is missing its conserved closing phenylalanine or tryptophan, this is likely a read error. The DNA is left out, because the CDR3 cannot be placed on it with certainty; the CDR3 is given as TCRdb lists it. The CDR3 loop reads CACSYGLAGGPGEQYL. V is TRBV5-6 and J is TRBJ2-7; the D segment call TRBD2 is taken from the table without a DNA check. Germline-derived CDR1 and CDR2 are SGHDT and YYEEEE. The length of the CDR3 is 16 amino acids, counting both ends.

This clonotype occurred many times. J is TRBJ2-2 and V is TRBV6-5; weak D call: TRBD2 (6 bases). Trimming took off 0 bases at V and 1 base at J, with 9 bases between the two ends. From germline, CDR1 is MNHEY and CDR2 SVGAGI. This CDR3 has 16 residues. CDR3 in amino acids: CASSYSGGGNTGELFF. The CDR3, as DNA: TGTGCCAGCAGTTACTCGGGAGGAGGGAACACCGGGGAGCTGTTTTTT.

A remark on this clonotype: Relative to the germline gene, one junction end is altered; a read error may explain this. The chain joins TRBV6-5 to TRBJ2-3, with D tentatively TRBD1 (6 bases). Germline CDR1 is MNHEY and CDR2 is SVGAGI. The CDR3 consists of 14 residues. This CDR3 reads CASSSNRVRNTQFF. CDR3 bases: TGTGCCAGCAGTAGTAACAGGGTCCGAAATACGCAGTTTTTT.

J is TRBJ2-7 and V is TRBV7-3, with 7 bases aligning to TRBD1. Germline V gene sequence: CDR1 SGHTA, CDR2 FQGTGA. The V segment lost 6 bases and the J segment 6 bases; nucleotides outside the gene matches: 8. CDR3 length: 13 amino acids. CDR3 amino acids: CASRGQSRGEQYF. The DNA for the CDR3 is TGTGCCAGCAGGGGACAGTCCCGGGGCGAGCAGTACTTC.

A note on this clonotype: One end of the junction fails to match germline, which may point to a read error. This chain connects TRBV4-1 to TRBJ2-3, with 8 bases aligning to TRBD2. Per the germline V gene, CDR1 is MGHRA and CDR2 is YSYEKL. The CDR3 extends over 13 amino acids. The CDR3 bases are TGCGACAGCCAAGGCCTAGCGGGAGATACGCAGTATTTT. Its protein product is CDSQGLAGDTQYF.

About this clonotype: The junction differs from germline at one of its ends, possibly a read error. This chain joins TRBV6-1 and TRBJ2-7; D is uncertain. The CDR3 consists of 13 residues. Germline V gene data show CDR1 as MNHNS and CDR2 as SASEGT. Here the CDR3 reads CTSSEAPAREQYF. CDR3 in DNA: TGTACCAGCAGTGAAGCGCCGGCGAGGGAGCAGTACTTC.

This clonotype was counted between two and nine times. A much more abundant neighbour one base away suggests this may be a read error. The chain recombines TRBV6-1 with TRBJ2-3; D uncertain. Germline lookup yields CDR1 MNHNS and CDR2 SASEGT. Trimming took 8 bases from V and 2 from J, leaving 14 bases between them. The CDR3 totals 14 residues. CDR3 protein: CASETGTNTDTQYF. The CDR3, as DNA: TGTGCCAGCGAGACGGGCACAAACACAGATACGCAGTATTTT.

Comment on this clonotype: Because the CDR3 is missing its conserved closing phenylalanine or tryptophan, this is likely a read error. The rearrangement uses TRBV11-2 and TRBJ2-7; 10 bases match TRBD2. Germline V lookup: CDR1 SGHAT, CDR2 FQNNGV. This CDR3 is 15 amino acids long. With 0 bases clipped from V and 10 bases from J, the junction kept 9 bases outside the gene matches. Written as DNA, the CDR3 is TGTGCCAGCAGCTTAGATTTAGCGGGGGGCTCCAGTCAGTACTCC. Amino acids: CASSLDLAGGSSQYS.

On this clonotype itself: No DNA is shown, since the ends of the CDR3 on it are uncertain; the CDR3 is the one TCRdb lists. The chain uses TRBV5-1 and TRBJ1-2; the table assigns TRBD1, which was not confirmed against the DNA. The germline CDR1 and CDR2 sequences are SGHRS and YFSETQ. The CDR3 is 15 residues long, counting both termini. Here the CDR3 reads CVSSLSVDSSYGCTF.

This clonotype showed up just once. The junction departs from germline at one end; a sequencing error may be responsible. This rearrangement joins TRBV5-5 to TRBJ2-5; 7 bases are shared with TRBD2. CDR3 size: 12 residues. Per the germline V gene, CDR1 is SGHKS and CDR2 is YYEKEE (reference sequence). The DNA for the CDR3 is TGTGCCAGAAGCGGTTCCGCGGGGGTCCAGCACTTC. Amino acids: CARSGSAGVQHF.

V and J are TRBV10-3 and TRBJ2-1; 9 nucleotides align to TRBD2. In germline, CDR1 is ENHRY, CDR2 SYGVKD. V shed 8 bases, J shed 9 bases, and the junction held 8 bases outside the gene matches. This CDR3 region has 13 residues. The CDR3 DNA reads TGTGCCATCTGGGGACTAGCAGGCGGTGAGCAGTTCTTC. It codes for CAIWGLAGGEQFF.

Concerning this clonotype: A read error may be the cause here, since a much bigger clone is one base away. CDR3 coding DNA: TGCAGTGCTAGAGGGGTTCGGCTAGCGGGTATCTATGAGCAGATCTTC. It codes for CSARGVRLAGIYEQIF. The chain joins TRBV20-1 to TRBJ2-1; the match to TRBD2 covers 8 bases. This CDR3 comprises 16 residues. Germline CDR1 and CDR2: DFQATT and SNEGSKA (reference sequence).

V is TRBV6-6 and J is TRBJ1-4, with D tentatively TRBD1 (6 bases). Germline CDR1 reads MNHNY; CDR2 reads SVGAGI (reference sequence). Deletions cut 6 bases from V and 8 bases from J, with 16 bases between. The CDR3 is 14 residues long. The DNA for the CDR3 is TGTGCCAGCAGCAGTGACAGGAGTAGGGAAAAACTGTTTTTT. It translates to CASSSDRSREKLFF.

Here the CDR3 reads CASSPSGSGGNQPQHF. As DNA, the CDR3 is TGTGCCAGCAGCCCATCCGGGTCAGGGGGCAATCAGCCCCAGCATTTT. The genes are TRBV5-6 and TRBJ1-5; possibly TRBD1 for D (6 bases). In germline, CDR1 is SGHDT, CDR2 YYEEEE. CDR3 length equals 16 residues. The V gene lost 4 bases and the J gene lost 2 bases, with 16 bases spanning the gap. Supplemented by reference TRBV5-6 and TRBJ1-5, the full variable domain reads DAGVTQSPTHLIKTRGQQVTLRCSPKSGHDTVSWYQQALGQGPQFIFQYYEEEERQRGNFPDRFSGHQFPNYSSELNVNALLLGDSALYLCASSPSGSGGNQPQHFGDGTRLSIL.

This clonotype was observed at least ten times. The chain joins TRBV28 to TRBJ2-1, with D unclear. Per germline, CDR1 MDHEN and CDR2 SYDVKM. Trimming cost V 3 bases and J 8 bases, with 5 bases left between them. The CDR3 totals 11 residues. CDR3 in DNA: TGTGCCAGCAGTTTTGTAGATGAGCAGTTCTTC. Protein product: CASSFVDEQFF.

This clonotype was counted at least ten times. The chain combines TRBV29-1 with TRBJ2-6; weak D call: TRBD2 (6 bases). V was cut by 1 base and J by 5 bases, with 9 bases left in between. Germline V lookup: CDR1 SQVTM, CDR2 ANQGSEA. This CDR3 comprises 14 residues. This CDR3 is CSVEGGDWANVLTF. The CDR3, as DNA: TGCAGCGTTGAAGGGGGGGACTGGGCCAACGTCCTGACTTTC.

J is TRBJ1-1 and V is TRBV6-1, with TRBD1 as a possible D gene (5 bases). CDR3 length: 13 amino acids. From germline, CDR1 is MNHNS and CDR2 SASEGT. CDR3 protein: CTNTLERGMPAFF. DNA for the CDR3: TGTACCAACACCTTGGAAAGGGGCATGCCGGCCTTCTTT.

In the case of this clonotype: This may be a read error, as it is one base from a much larger clone. The rearrangement joins TRBV7-9 to TRBJ1-1; no clear D. CDR1 is SEHNR and CDR2 is FQNEAQ in the germline V gene (reference sequence). V dropped 8 bases and J dropped 1 base, with 17 bases sitting between them. The CDR3 runs 15 residues. The CDR3 region has the DNA TGTGCCAGCTACAATTCCTTGGGCGGGAACACTGAAGCTTTCTTT. It translates to CASYNSLGGNTEAFF. Full variable domain (remainder filled in from reference TRBV7-9 and TRBJ1-1): DTGVSQNPRHKITKRGQNVTFRCDPISEHNRLYWYRQTLGQGPEFLTYFQNEAQLEKSRLLSDRFSAERPKGSFSTLEIQRTEQGDSAMYLCASYNSLGGNTEAFFGQGTRLTVV.

Regarding this clonotype: At one end, the junction sequence differs from germline, possibly due to a read error. The gene calls are TRBV11-2 and TRBJ2-1; no firm D call. Germline CDR1 is SGHAT and CDR2 is FQNNGV. The length of the CDR3 is 15 residues. The CDR3 bases are TGTGCCAGCAGCATAGAGACCCGGGCCTATAATGAGCAGTTCTTC. It codes for CASSIETRAYNEQFF.

Concerning this clonotype itself: The conserved phenylalanine or tryptophan normally closing the CDR3 is absent here, so this likely arose from a read error. The DNA is left out, because the CDR3 cannot be placed on it with certainty; the CDR3 is given as TCRdb lists it. This chain joins TRBV6-1 and TRBJ2-3; TRBD1 is the table's D call and was not checked against the DNA. Germline V gene sequence: CDR1 MNHNS, CDR2 SASEGT. A total of 14 residues make up the CDR3, ends included. CDR3 region: CASKGGAETDTLYS.

Remarks on this clonotype: This may be a read error, as it is one base from a much larger clone. CDR3 residues: CASSYGRSTTKDTQYF. The CDR3 DNA reads as TGTGCCAGCAGTTACGGGCGATCAACGACCAAAGATACGCAGTATTTT. The V and J genes are TRBV6-2 or TRBV6-3 and TRBJ2-3, with no clear D. The V gene's germline CDR1 is MNHEY and CDR2 SVGEGT. This CDR3 has 16 amino acids. V was cut by 2 bases and J by 5 bases, with 17 bases left in between.

For this clonotype: Without the conserved terminal phenylalanine or tryptophan, this CDR3 likely stems from a read error. V gene TRBV5-5 combines with J gene TRBJ1-1, with 10 bases lining up with TRBD1. Germline V gene sequence: CDR1 SGHKS, CDR2 YYEKEE (reference sequence). The CDR3 has 16 amino acids. The DNA for the CDR3 is TGTGCCAGCAGCTCCCGACAGGGGGCTCTGAACGCTGAAGCTTTCTTA. Its translation is CASSSRQGALNAEAFL.

Concerning this clonotype: A read error may account for a junction end that differs from germline. The rearrangement links TRBV11-1 to TRBJ2-5; no reliable D call. Germline CDR1 is SGHAT and CDR2 is FQDESV (reference sequence). The CDR3 has 14 amino acids. The CDR3 DNA reads TGTGTCAGCAGTCCCGACCGGGCCCGGGAGACCCAGTACTTC. This gives the protein CVSSPDRARETQYF.

As concerns this clonotype: An end of the junction does not agree with germline; a read error may underlie this. The chain recombines TRBV6-5 with TRBJ2-2; no reliable D call. Germline V lookup: CDR1 MNHEY, CDR2 SVGAGI. The CDR3 runs 14 residues. In DNA, the CDR3 is TGTGCCAGCAGTTACTCCAGTGACACCTGGGAGCTGTTTTTT. It yields the protein CASSYSSDTWELFF.

In the case of this clonotype: A read error may explain this, as a much larger clone is one base away. This chain connects TRBV29-1 to TRBJ2-2; D is unclear. The germline CDR1 and CDR2 sequences are SQVTM and ANQGSEA. V was trimmed by 7 bases and J by 9 bases, leaving 15 bases between them. This CDR3 region has 12 residues. CDR3 in DNA: TGCAGCGCTCTCCGGAGCCAACGGGAGCTGTTTTTT. Encoded protein: CSALRSQRELFF.

The table lists this clonotype with a count of one. V usage is TRBV6-6 and J usage is TRBJ1-5, with 10 bases fitting TRBD1. CDR1 MNHNY and CDR2 SVGAGI come from the germline V gene (reference sequence). The length of the CDR3 is 14 residues. J gave up 6 bases and V 5 bases, and 4 bases lay outside the gene matches. CDR3 DNA sequence: TGTGCCAGCAGTCTCAGGACAGGGGGTCAGCCCCAGCATTTT. The encoded protein is CASSLRTGGQPQHF.

This clonotype was recorded many times. The chain links TRBV6-5 to TRBJ1-1; no firm D call. With 5 bases removed from V and 0 bases from J, the gap between germline ends came to 7 bases. The CDR3 extends over 13 amino acids. Germline values: CDR1 MNHEY, CDR2 SVGAGI. CDR3 coding DNA: TGTGCCAGCAGTAACAGAATGAACACTGAAGCTTTCTTT. Protein product: CASSNRMNTEAFF.

As for this clonotype: At one boundary the junction diverges from the germline segment, which might be a read error. The gene calls are TRBV6-5 and TRBJ2-7; TRBD1 agrees at 7 bases. The germline CDR1 and CDR2 sequences are MNHEY and SVGAGI. The length of the CDR3 is 13 residues. CDR3 nucleotides: TGTGTCGGCAGGCAACGGGACAGCTACGAGCAGTGCTTC. It codes for CVGRQRDSYEQCF.

A remark on this clonotype: An end of the junction differs from the germline gene, which may be a read error. The rearrangement uses TRBV11-2 and TRBJ2-7, with 14 bases identical to TRBD2. Germline V gene lookup returns CDR1 SGHAT and CDR2 FQNNGV. The CDR3 has 17 amino acids. CDR3 protein: CTNSLNPGLAGVREQCF. The DNA for the CDR3 is TGTACCAACAGCTTAAATCCGGGACTAGCGGGAGTTCGCGAGCAGTGCTTC. Full variable domain (rest looked up from reference TRBV11-2 and TRBJ2-7): EAGVAQSPRYKIIEKRQSVAFWCNPISGHATLYWYQQILGQGPKLLIQFQNNGVVDDSQLPKDRFSAERLKGVDSTLKIQPAKLEDSAVYLCTNSLNPGLAGVREQCFGPGTRLTVT.

A few counts support this clonotype. The chain uses TRBV18 and TRBJ2-7, with D possibly being TRBD2 (5 bases). The germline V gene has CDR1 KGHSH and CDR2 LQKENI. The CDR3 extends over 15 amino acids. V was shortened by 2 bases and J by 5 bases, with 16 bases between the two germline ends. The CDR3 DNA reads as TGTGCCAGCTCACCAGCTCCACTACTAGGGCACGAGCAGTACTTC. As protein: CASSPAPLLGHEQYF. Using reference TRBV18 and TRBJ2-7 for the parts outside the CDR3, the full variable domain is NAGVMQNPRHLVRRRGQEARLRCSPMKGHSHVYWYRQLPEEGLKFMVYLQKENIIDESGMPKERFSAEFPKEGPSILRIQQVVRGDSAAYFCASSPAPLLGHEQYFGPGTRLTVT.

The chain carries TRBV18 and TRBJ2-5; either TRBD1 or TRBD2 may fit D (5 bases each). V lost 5 bases to trimming and J lost 5 bases, with 15 bases between them. The CDR3 has 14 residues. Germline CDR1 KGHSH, CDR2 LQKENI. CDR3 in DNA: TGTGCCAGCTCATCACTACCGGGGACGGAGACCCAGTACTTC. Translating gives CASSSLPGTETQYF.

There are a few counts of this clonotype. This could be a read error, since a much larger clone is one nucleotide away. J is TRBJ2-6 and V is TRBV4-2, with 10 bases aligning to TRBD1. Germline V gene lookup returns CDR1 LGHNA and CDR2 YNFKEQ. J gave up 0 bases and V 2 bases, and 4 bases lay outside the gene matches. This CDR3 region has 18 residues. The CDR3 region is CASSQRGQGVSGANVLTF. The DNA for the CDR3 is TGTGCCAGCAGCCAACGAGGACAGGGGGTCTCTGGGGCCAACGTCCTGACTTTC.